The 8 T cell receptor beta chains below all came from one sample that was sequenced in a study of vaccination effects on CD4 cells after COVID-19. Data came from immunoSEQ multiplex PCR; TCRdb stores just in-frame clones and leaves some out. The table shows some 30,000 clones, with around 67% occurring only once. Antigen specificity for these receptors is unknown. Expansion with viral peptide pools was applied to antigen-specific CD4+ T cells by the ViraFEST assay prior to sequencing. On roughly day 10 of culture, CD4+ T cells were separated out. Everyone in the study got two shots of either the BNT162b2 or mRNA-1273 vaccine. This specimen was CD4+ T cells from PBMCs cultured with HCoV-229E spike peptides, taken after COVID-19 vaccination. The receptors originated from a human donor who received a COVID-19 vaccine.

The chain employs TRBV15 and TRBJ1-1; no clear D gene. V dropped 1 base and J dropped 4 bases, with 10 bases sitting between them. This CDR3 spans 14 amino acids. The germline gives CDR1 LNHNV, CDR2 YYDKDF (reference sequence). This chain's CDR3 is CATSRAESGTEAFF. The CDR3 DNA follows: TGTGCCACCAGCAGAGCAGAGTCCGGCACTGAAGCTTTCTTT. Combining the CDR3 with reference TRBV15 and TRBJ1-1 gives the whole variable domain DAMVIQNPRYQVTQFGKPVTLSCSQTLNHNVMYWYQQKSSQAPKLLFHYYDKDFNNEADTPDNFQSRRPNTSFCFLDIRSPGLGDTAMYLCATSRAESGTEAFFGQGTRLTVV.

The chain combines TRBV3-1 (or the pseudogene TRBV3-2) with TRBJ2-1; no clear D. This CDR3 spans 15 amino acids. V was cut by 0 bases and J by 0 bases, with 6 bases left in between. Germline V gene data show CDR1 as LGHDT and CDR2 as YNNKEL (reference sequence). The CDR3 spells CASSQDGRSYNEQFF. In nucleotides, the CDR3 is TGTGCCAGCAGCCAAGACGGCCGCTCCTACAATGAGCAGTTCTTC.

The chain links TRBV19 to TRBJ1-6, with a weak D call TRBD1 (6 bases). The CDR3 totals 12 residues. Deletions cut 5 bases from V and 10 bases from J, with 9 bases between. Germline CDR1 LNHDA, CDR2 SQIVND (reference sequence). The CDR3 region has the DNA TGTGCCAGTAGTTACAGGGACTCACCCCTCCACTTT. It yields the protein CASSYRDSPLHF.

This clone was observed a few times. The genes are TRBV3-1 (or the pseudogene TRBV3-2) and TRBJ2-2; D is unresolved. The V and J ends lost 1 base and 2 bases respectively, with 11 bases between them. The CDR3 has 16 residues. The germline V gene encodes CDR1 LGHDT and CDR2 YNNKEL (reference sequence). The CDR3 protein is CASSQGLSTNTGELFF. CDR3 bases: TGTGCCAGCAGCCAAGGCCTTTCTACAAACACCGGGGAGCTGTTTTTT.

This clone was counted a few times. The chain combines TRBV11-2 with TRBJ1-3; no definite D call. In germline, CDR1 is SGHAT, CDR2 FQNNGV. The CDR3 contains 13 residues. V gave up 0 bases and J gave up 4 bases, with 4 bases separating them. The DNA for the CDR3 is TGTGCCAGCAGCTTAGATATGGGAAACACCATATATTTT. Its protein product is CASSLDMGNTIYF.

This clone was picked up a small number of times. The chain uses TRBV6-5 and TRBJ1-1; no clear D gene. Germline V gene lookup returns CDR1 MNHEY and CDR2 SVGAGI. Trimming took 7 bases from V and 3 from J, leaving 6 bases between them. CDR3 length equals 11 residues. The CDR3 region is CASTSYTEAFF. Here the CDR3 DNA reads TGTGCCAGCACTTCATACACTGAAGCTTTCTTT.

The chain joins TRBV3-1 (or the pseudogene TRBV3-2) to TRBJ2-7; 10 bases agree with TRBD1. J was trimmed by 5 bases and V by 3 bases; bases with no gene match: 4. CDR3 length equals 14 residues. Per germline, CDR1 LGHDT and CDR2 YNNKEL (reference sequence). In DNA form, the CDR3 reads TGTGCCAGCAGCCAGGGGACAGGGGCAAACGAGCAGTACTTC. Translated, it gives CASSQGTGANEQYF.

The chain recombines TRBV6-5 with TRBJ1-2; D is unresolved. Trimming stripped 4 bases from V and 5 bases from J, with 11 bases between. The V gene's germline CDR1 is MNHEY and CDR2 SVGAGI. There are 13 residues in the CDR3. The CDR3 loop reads CASSSRTEYGYTF. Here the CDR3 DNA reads TGTGCCAGCAGTTCCCGGACGGAGTATGGCTACACCTTC.